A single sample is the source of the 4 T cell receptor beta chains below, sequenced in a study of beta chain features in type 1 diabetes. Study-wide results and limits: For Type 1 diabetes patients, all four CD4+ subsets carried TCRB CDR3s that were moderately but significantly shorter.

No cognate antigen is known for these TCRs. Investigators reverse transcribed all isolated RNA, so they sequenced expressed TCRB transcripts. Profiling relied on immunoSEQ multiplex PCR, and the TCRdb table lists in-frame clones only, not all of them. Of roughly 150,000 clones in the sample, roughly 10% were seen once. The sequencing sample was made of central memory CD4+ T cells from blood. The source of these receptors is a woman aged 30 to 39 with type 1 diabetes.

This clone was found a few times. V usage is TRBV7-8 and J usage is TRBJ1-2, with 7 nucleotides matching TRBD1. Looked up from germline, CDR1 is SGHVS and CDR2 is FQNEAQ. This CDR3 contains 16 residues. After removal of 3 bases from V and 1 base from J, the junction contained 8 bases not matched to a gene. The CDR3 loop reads CASSFGSGQSNYGYTF. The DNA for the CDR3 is TGTGCCAGCAGCTTCGGCTCGGGACAGAGTAACTATGGCTACACCTTC.

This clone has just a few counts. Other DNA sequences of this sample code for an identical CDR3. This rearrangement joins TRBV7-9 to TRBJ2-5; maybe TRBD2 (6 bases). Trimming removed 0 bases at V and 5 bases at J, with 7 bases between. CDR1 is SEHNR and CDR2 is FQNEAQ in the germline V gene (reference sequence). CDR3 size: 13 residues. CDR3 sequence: CASSLAGGETQYF. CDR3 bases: TGTGCCAGCAGCTTAGCCGGAGGGGAGACCCAGTACTTC.

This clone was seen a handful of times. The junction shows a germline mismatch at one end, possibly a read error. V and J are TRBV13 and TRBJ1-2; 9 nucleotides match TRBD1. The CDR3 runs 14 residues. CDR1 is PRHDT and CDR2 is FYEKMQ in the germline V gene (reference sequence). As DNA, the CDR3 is TGTGCCAGCAGCTTAAAGGGACAGGGAACCATCCGGATCTTC. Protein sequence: CASSLKGQGTIRIF.

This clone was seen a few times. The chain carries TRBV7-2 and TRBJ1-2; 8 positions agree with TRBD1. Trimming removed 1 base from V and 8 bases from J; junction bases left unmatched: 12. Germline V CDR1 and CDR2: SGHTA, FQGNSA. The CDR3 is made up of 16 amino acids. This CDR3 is CASSLVALQGDGGYTF. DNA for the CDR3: TGTGCCAGCAGCTTAGTCGCCCTACAGGGGGACGGGGGCTACACCTTC.